The clone carrying this TCR beta chain was picked up many times. MiXCR was run by TCRdb on the RACE reads, yielding one entry per CDR3 protein. The top ten hold around 3.1% of the sample, which has 80,000 to 100,000 distinct CDR3 sequences, 10% to 12% seen once. The sample comes from a study of human T cells and chemical hapten exposure. Study at large: Skin on the upper inner arm, about 2 cm by about 2 cm in size, was sensitized with 2% DPC. Alopecia areata, totalis or universalis affected patients who were mostly female.

The germline V and J ends were trimmed by 2 bases and 7 bases, with 11 bases remaining between them. CDR1 SNHLY and CDR2 FYNNEI come from the germline V gene. The CDR3 has 14 amino acids. The time point was: pre-sensitization, week 0. Indicated treatment: therapeutic diphenylcyclopropenone sensitization with weekly scalp DPC. The source was whole blood, collected in connection with sensitization to the hapten diphenylcyclopropenone (DPC). The chain uses TRBV2 and TRBJ1-4; D is uncertain. The receptor's source is an older woman with alopecia areata. Some clones in this sample may be carry-over from other donors' samples. Here the CDR3 reads CASSEIQPSEKLFF. CDR3 DNA sequence: TGTGCCAGCAGTGAAATCCAACCCAGTGAAAAACTGTTTTTT.